The rows below give T cell receptor beta chains drawn from one sample of a study of blood T cell repertoires in COVID-19. Here immunoSEQ multiplex PCR was the method, and the copy in TCRdb shows in-frame clones only, minus some. Of around 330,000 clones in the sample, 85% are singletons; the top ten hold around 2%. Sequenced sample: PBMCs or T cells enriched from blood (not recorded which). These receptors all stem from a woman aged 30 to 39 who had been exposed to COVID-19. Both conserved end residues are part of each CDR3. D genes are given only for firm matches. Size tells how often a clone was seen (once, few, many) or the class of an expanded clone, and some rows leave it out.

len	v_gene	abundance	j_gene	d_gene	CDR3aa	CDR3nt
14	TRBV3-1/TRBV3-2	.	TRBJ1-5	TRBD1	CASSQRTGSQPQHF	TGTGCCAGCAGCCAAAGGACAGGCAGTCAGCCCCAGCATTTT
15	TRBV4-3	.	TRBJ1-1	TRBD1	CASSQADRANTEAFF	TGCGCCAGCAGCCAGGCAGACAGGGCGAACACTGAAGCTTTCTTT
19	TRBV7-2	once	TRBJ2-3	TRBD2	CASSLTGTSGYLRTDTQYF	TGTGCCAGCAGCTTAACCGGGACTAGCGGTTATTTACGCACAGATACGCAGTATTTT
15	TRBV10-3	.	TRBJ2-2	.	CAISEGTMNTGELFF	TGTGCCATCAGTGAAGGGACAATGAACACCGGGGAGCTGTTTTTT
16	TRBV28	medium-sized	TRBJ2-7	TRBD1	CASSLATGGLGYEQYF	TGTGCCAGCAGTTTAGCGACAGGGGGCCTAGGCTACGAGCAGTACTTC
16	TRBV7-9	.	TRBJ2-7	.	CASRVGRRGEFSEQYF	TGTGCCAGCAGGGTGGGGCGCAGGGGAGAGTTTTCCGAGCAGTACTTC
14	TRBV28	.	TRBJ2-1	TRBD2	CASGRESGNNEQFF	TGTGCCAGCGGGCGGGAGAGCGGGAACAATGAGCAGTTCTTC
14	TRBV19	.	TRBJ2-2	.	CASSTGANTGELFF	TGTGCCAGTTCGACGGGAGCGAACACCGGGGAGCTGTTTTTT
17	TRBV6-1	few	TRBJ1-5	.	CASSGDLRGISNQPQHF	TGTGCCAGCAGTGGGGACCTAAGGGGGATAAGCAATCAGCCCCAGCATTTT
14	TRBV11-2	.	TRBJ1-1	.	CASSSQGLNTEAFF	TGTGCCAGCAGCTCACAGGGATTGAACACTGAAGCTTTCTTT
15	TRBV2	.	TRBJ1-2	TRBD1	CASSSGQGRGYGYTF	TGTGCCAGCAGTTCGGGACAGGGGCGAGGCTATGGCTACACCTTC
18	TRBV4-1	.	TRBJ2-1	.	CASSQEVEADGRRNEQFF	TGCGCCAGCAGCCAAGAAGTGGAGGCGGATGGGCGTCGCAATGAGCAGTTCTTC
15	TRBV15	many	TRBJ2-2	.	CATTSGGMNTGELFF	TGTGCCACCACCAGTGGGGGGATGAACACCGGGGAGCTGTTTTTT
15	TRBV23-1	.	TRBJ1-5	TRBD1	CASSPDRGHNQPQHF	TGCGCCAGCAGTCCGGACAGGGGACACAATCAGCCCCAGCATTTT
14	TRBV6-5	.	TRBJ1-5	TRBD1	CASSYGQGAQPQHF	TGTGCCAGCAGTTACGGACAGGGGGCTCAGCCCCAGCATTTT
14	TRBV19	.	TRBJ2-2	.	CASKTGSLSGELFF	TGTGCCAGTAAGACAGGTTCCCTATCCGGGGAGCTGTTTTTT
13	TRBV28	.	TRBJ1-2	.	CASSLQKIYGYTF	TGTGCCAGCAGTTTACAAAAAATCTATGGCTACACCTTC
15	TRBV28	once	TRBJ1-1	.	CASSLQGGTETEAFF	TGTGCCAGCAGTTTACAGGGCGGGACGGAGACTGAAGCTTTCTTT
15	TRBV30	.	TRBJ2-2	.	CAWSFKGPGTGELFF	TGTGCCTGGAGTTTTAAGGGGCCGGGCACCGGGGAGCTGTTTTTT
13	TRBV4-1	.	TRBJ1-4	.	CASSQVLGEKLFF	TGCGCCAGCAGCCAAGTACTAGGAGAAAAACTGTTTTTT